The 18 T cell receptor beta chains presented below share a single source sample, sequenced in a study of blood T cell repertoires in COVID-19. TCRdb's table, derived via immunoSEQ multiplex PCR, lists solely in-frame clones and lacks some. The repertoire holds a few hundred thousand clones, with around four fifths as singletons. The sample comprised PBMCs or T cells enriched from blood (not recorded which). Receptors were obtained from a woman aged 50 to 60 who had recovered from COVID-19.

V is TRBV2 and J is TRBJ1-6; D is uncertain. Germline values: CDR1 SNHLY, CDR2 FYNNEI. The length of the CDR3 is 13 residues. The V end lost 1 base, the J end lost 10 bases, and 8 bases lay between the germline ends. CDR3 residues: CASSEGRKSPLHF. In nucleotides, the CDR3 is TGTGCCAGCAGTGAAGGGCGGAAATCACCCCTCCACTTT.

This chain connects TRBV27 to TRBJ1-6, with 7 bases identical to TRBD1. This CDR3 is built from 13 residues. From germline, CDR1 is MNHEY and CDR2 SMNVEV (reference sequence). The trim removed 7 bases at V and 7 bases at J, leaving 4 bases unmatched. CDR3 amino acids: CASTDRVNSPLHF. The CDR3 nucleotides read TGTGCCAGCACCGACAGGGTCAATTCACCCCTCCACTTT.

The chain's CDR3 is CASSDARGYQPQHF. CDR3 in DNA: TGTGCCAGCAGTGATGCCCGGGGTTATCAGCCCCAGCATTTT. The chain links TRBV2 to TRBJ1-5; D is unclear. Germline V gives CDR1 SNHLY, CDR2 FYNNEI. This CDR3 contains 14 residues. Trimming stripped 3 bases from V and 5 bases from J, with 11 bases between.

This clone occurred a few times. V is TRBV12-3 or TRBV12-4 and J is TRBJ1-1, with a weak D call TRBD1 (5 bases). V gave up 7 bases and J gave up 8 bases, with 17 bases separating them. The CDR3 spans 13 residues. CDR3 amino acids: CASIPGDSNEAFF. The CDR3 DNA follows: TGTGCCAGCATTCCCGGGGACTCCAACGAAGCTTTCTTT.

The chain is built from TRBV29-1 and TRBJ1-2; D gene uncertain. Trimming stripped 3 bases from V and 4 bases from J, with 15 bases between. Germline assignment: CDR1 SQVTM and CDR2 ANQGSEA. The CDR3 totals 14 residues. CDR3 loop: CSVEDGGLVYGYTF. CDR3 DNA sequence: TGCAGCGTTGAGGACGGAGGATTAGTCTATGGCTACACCTTC.

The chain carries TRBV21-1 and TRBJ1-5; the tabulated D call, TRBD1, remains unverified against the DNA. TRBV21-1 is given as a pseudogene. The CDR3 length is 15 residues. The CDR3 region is CASSKRHISNQPQHF. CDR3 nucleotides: TGTGCCAGCAGCAAAAGACACATTAGCAATCAGCCCCAGCATTTT.

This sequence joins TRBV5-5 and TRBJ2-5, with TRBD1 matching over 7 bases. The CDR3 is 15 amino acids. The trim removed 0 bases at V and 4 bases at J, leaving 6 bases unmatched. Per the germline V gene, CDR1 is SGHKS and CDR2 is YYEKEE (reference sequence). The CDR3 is CASSLDRGGVETQYF. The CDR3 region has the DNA TGTGCCAGCAGCTTGGACAGGGGTGGGGTAGAGACCCAGTACTTC.

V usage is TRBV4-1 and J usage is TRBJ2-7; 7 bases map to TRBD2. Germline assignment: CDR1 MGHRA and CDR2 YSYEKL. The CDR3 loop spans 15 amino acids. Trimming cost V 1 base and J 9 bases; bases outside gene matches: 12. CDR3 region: CASSQGGGRHGAQYF. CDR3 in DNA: TGCGCCAGCAGCCAAGGGGGGGGACGTCATGGGGCGCAGTACTTC.

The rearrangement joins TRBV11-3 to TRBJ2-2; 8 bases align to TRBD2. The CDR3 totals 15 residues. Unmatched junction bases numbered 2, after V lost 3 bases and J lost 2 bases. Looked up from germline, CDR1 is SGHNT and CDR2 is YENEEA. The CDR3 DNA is TGTGCCAGCAGCTTGCGGGGGGACAACACCGGGGAGCTGTTTTTT. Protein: CASSLRGDNTGELFF.

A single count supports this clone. CDR3 sequence (DNA): TGCGCCAGCAGCTCCCTAACTGGCGGCCAAGAGACCCAGTACTTC. This translates into CASSSLTGGQETQYF. The rearrangement uses TRBV5-1 and TRBJ2-5; D is ambiguous. The length of the CDR3 is 15 residues. Germline assignment: CDR1 SGHRS and CDR2 YFSETQ. The ends were cut back, 3 bases at V and 1 base at J, with 13 bases in the middle.

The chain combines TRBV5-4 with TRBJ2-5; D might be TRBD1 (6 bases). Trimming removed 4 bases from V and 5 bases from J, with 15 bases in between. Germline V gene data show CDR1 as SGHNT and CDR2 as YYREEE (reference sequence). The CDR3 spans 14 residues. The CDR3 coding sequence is TGTGCCAGCAGCCTAGGACAGTCGGCCGAGACCCAGTACTTC. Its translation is CASSLGQSAETQYF. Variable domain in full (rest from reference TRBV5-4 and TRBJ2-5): ETGVTQSPTHLIKTRGQQVTLRCSSQSGHNTVSWYQQALGQGPQFIFQYYREEENGRGNFPPRFSGLQFPNYSSELNVNALELDDSALYLCASSLGQSAETQYFGPGTRLLVL.

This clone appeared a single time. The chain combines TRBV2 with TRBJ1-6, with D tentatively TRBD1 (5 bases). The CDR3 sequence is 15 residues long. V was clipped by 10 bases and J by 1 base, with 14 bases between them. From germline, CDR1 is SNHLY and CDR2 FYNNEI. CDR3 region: CATLQDLSYNSPLHF. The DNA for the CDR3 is TGTGCCACCCTACAGGATCTTTCCTATAATTCACCCCTCCACTTT.

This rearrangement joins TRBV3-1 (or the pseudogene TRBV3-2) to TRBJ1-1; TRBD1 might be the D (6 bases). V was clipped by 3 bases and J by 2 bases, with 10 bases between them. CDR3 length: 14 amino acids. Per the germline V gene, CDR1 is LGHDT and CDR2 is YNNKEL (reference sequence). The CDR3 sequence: CASSHIQGNTEAFF. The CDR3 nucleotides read TGTGCCAGCAGCCACATACAGGGAAACACTGAAGCTTTCTTT.

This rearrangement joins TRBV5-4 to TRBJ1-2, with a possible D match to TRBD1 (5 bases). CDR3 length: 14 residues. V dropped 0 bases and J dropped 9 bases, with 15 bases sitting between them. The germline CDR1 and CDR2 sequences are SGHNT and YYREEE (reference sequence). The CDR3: CASSLELGGGRYTF. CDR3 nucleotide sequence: TGTGCCAGCAGCTTGGAACTGGGGGGGGGACGCTACACCTTC.

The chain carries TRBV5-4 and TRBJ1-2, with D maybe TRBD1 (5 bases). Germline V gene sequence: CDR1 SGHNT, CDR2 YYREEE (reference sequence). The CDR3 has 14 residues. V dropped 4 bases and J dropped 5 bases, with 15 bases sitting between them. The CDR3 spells CASSPVGGGYGYTF. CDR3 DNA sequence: TGTGCCAGCAGCCCGGTGGGGGGAGGGTATGGCTACACCTTC.

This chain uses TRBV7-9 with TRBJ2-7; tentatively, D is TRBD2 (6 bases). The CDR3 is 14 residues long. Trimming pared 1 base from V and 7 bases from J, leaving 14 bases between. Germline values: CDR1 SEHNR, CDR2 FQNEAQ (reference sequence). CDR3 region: CASSLGGTRGEQYF. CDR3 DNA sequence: TGTGCCAGCAGCTTAGGCGGGACTCGGGGTGAGCAGTACTTC.

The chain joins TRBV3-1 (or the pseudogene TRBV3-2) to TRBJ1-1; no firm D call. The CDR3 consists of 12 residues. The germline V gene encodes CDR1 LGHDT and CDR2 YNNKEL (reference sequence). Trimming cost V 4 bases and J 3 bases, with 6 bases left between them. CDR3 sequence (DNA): TGTGCCAGCAGCCGACTGGACACTGAAGCTTTCTTT. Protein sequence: CASSRLDTEAFF.

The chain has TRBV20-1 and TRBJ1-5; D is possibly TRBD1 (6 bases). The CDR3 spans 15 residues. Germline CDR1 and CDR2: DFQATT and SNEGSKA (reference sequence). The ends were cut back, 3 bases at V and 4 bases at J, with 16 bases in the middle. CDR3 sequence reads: CSASESRGGNQPQHF. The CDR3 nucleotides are TGCAGTGCTAGTGAGAGCAGGGGCGGGAATCAGCCCCAGCATTTT.